These 27 T cell receptor beta chains came from one sample sequenced in a study of blood T cell repertoires in COVID-19. Measured with immunoSEQ multiplex PCR; TCRdb has only the in-frame clones, and not every one. The sample includes about 210,000 clones, approximately 87% of them seen just once. Specimen: peripheral blood. The receptors shown here come from a woman in her sixties or seventies with acute or convalescent COVID-19.

V usage is TRBV2 and J usage is TRBJ1-3; TRBD1 aligns across 8 bases. V dropped 6 bases and J dropped 0; count of bases not matched to a gene: 4. The CDR3 length is 15 residues. The germline CDR1 and CDR2 sequences are SNHLY and FYNNEI. The CDR3 protein is CASRLDRDSGNTIYF. The CDR3 bases are TGTGCCAGCAGACTGGACAGGGACTCTGGAAACACCATATATTTT.

This chain connects TRBV29-1 to TRBJ1-4; TRBD1 aligns across 11 bases. The V segment lost 4 bases and the J segment 7 bases; nucleotides outside the gene matches: 14. Germline CDR1 and CDR2: SQVTM and ANQGSEA. CDR3 length: 17 residues. The chain's CDR3 is CSVAFGTGGVQGEKLFF. DNA of the CDR3: TGCAGCGTTGCGTTCGGGACAGGGGGGGTCCAGGGTGAAAAACTGTTTTTT.

There are a few counts of this clone. V and J are TRBV12-5 and TRBJ2-1, with 8 bases aligning to TRBD2. CDR3 length: 20 residues. The V and J ends lost 1 base and 0 bases, in that order; junction bases with no gene match: 14. Germline-derived CDR1 and CDR2 are LGHNT and FRNRAP. The CDR3 bases are TGTGCTAGTGGTTTGGCTACTAGCGGCCTTACCCGGAGCTCCTACAATGAGCAGTTCTTC. Its translation: CASGLATSGLTRSSYNEQFF.

V gene TRBV15 combines with J gene TRBJ2-7; 8 nucleotides match TRBD2. Per the germline V gene, CDR1 is LNHNV and CDR2 is YYDKDF (reference sequence). This CDR3 has 14 residues. J gave up 6 bases and V 0 bases, and 4 bases lay outside the gene matches. CDR3 DNA: TGTGCCACCAGCAGAGATGTAGCGGGGTCCGAGCAGTACTTC. Translating gives CATSRDVAGSEQYF.

V and J are TRBV5-5 and TRBJ2-7; tentative D call: TRBD1 (6 bases). This CDR3 region has 13 residues. Germline V gives CDR1 SGHKS, CDR2 YYEKEE (reference sequence). Trimming took 1 base from V and 2 from J, leaving 7 bases between them. CDR3 DNA sequence: TGTGCCAGCAGCTTGAGACAGGCCTACGAGCAGTACTTC. Translating it yields CASSLRQAYEQYF.

The chain uses TRBV7-2 and TRBJ2-2; 8 bases are a match to TRBD1. V lost 4 bases to trimming and J lost 4 bases; unmatched junction nucleotides: 2. Germline CDR1 and CDR2: SGHTA and FQGNSA. The CDR3 has 14 amino acids. The CDR3 reads CASSWDRFTGELFF. The CDR3 DNA reads TGTGCCAGCAGCTGGGACAGGTTCACCGGGGAGCTGTTTTTT. The full variable domain, with the rest looked up from reference TRBV7-2 and TRBJ2-2, is GAGVSQSPSNKVTEKGKDVELRCDPISGHTALYWYRQSLGQGLEFLIYFQGNSAPDKSGLPSDRFSAERTGGSVSTLTIQRTQQEDSAVYLCASSWDRFTGELFFGEGSRLTVL.

This chain links TRBV12-3 or TRBV12-4 with TRBJ2-7; D is possibly TRBD2 (7 bases). The CDR3 sequence is 13 residues long. V was cut by 5 bases and J by 6 bases, with 14 bases left in between. This CDR3 is CASSDRTRSEQYF. The CDR3 nucleotides read TGTGCCAGCAGTGACAGGACTAGGAGCGAGCAGTACTTC.

This chain connects TRBV18 to TRBJ2-7; 7 bases fit TRBD2. The CDR3 has 13 amino acids. Trimming at V came to 2 bases and at J to 5 bases, leaving 3 bases not matched to a gene. Germline V gives CDR1 KGHSH, CDR2 LQKENI. This CDR3 reads CASSPGRAHEQYF. In DNA, the CDR3 is TGTGCCAGCTCACCAGGGAGGGCCCACGAGCAGTACTTC.

The rearrangement links TRBV6-1 to TRBJ2-7; TRBD1 might be the D (5 bases). The CDR3 is 16 residues long. V lost 1 base and J lost 2, with 15 bases in between. CDR1 is MNHNS, CDR2 SASEGT, per germline. The CDR3 region has the DNA TGTGCCAGCAGTGAAGTGGGGCGAGTCAAAACCTACGAGCAGTACTTC. This translates into CASSEVGRVKTYEQYF.

The chain links TRBV18 to TRBJ1-1; 10 bases fit TRBD1. J was trimmed by 6 bases and V by 8 bases; bases with no gene match: 18. The CDR3 consists of 17 residues. Per germline, CDR1 KGHSH and CDR2 LQKENI. The CDR3 DNA is TGTGCCAGCACCCCCGGGACAGGGGTGGGGACAGGCCCTGAAGCTTTCTTT. Its translation: CASTPGTGVGTGPEAFF.

This clone was picked up one time. J is TRBJ2-1 and V is TRBV28; 10 bases align to TRBD2. V gave up 6 bases and J gave up 7 bases; unmatched junction bases: 6. The CDR3 extends over 14 amino acids. The germline CDR1 and CDR2 sequences are MDHEN and SYDVKM. CDR3 residues: CASRGLAGANEQFF. CDR3 bases: TGTGCCAGCAGGGGCCTAGCGGGAGCAAATGAGCAGTTCTTC.

The rearrangement links TRBV21-1 to TRBJ1-5; the table gives TRBD1 as D, unverified against the DNA. TRBV21-1 has pseudogene status. The CDR3 covers 15 residues. The CDR3 region has the DNA TGTGCCAGCCCGGTCTTCTGGACATCTAATCAGCCCCAGCATTTT. This sequence encodes CASPVFWTSNQPQHF.

This chain uses TRBV11-3 with TRBJ1-1, with D uncertain. Per the germline V gene, CDR1 is SGHNT and CDR2 is YENEEA. Deletions cut 2 bases from V and 0 bases from J, with 7 bases between. The CDR3 runs to 14 residues. CDR3 loop: CASSLRLLNTEAFF. As DNA, the CDR3 is TGTGCCAGCAGCTTACGTCTGTTGAACACTGAAGCTTTCTTT.

The chain is built from TRBV11-1 and TRBJ2-5; 10 bases line up with TRBD1. The CDR3 extends over 15 amino acids. Per the germline V gene, CDR1 is SGHAT and CDR2 is FQDESV (reference sequence). The V and J ends lost 5 bases and 5 bases, in that order; junction bases with no gene match: 8. CDR3 DNA sequence: TGTGCCAGCAGCCTCCCGGGACAGGGGTTGGAGACCCAGTACTTC. It translates to CASSLPGQGLETQYF.

The CDR3 DNA reads TGCGCCAGCAGCTCCCATCCGGGACTAGCGGGGAGCGAGCAGTACTTC. It translates to CASSSHPGLAGSEQYF. The chain joins TRBV5-1 to TRBJ2-7; 13 bases align to TRBD2. The V and J ends lost 3 bases and 6 bases, in that order; junction bases with no gene match: 9. From germline, CDR1 is SGHRS and CDR2 YFSETQ. The CDR3 consists of 16 residues.

This clone was observed a few times. CDR3 in amino acids: CASSQNTEAFF. The CDR3 DNA follows: TGTGCCAGCAGCCAGAACACTGAAGCTTTCTTT. The J gene is TRBJ1-1, the V gene TRBV7-2; no clear D. The CDR3 totals 11 residues. Germline assignment: CDR1 SGHTA and CDR2 FQGNSA. V was pared by 5 bases and J by 1 base, with 2 bases between.

Worth noting for this clone: Sequence at one end of the junction differs from germline and may be a read error. The chain employs TRBV6-5 and TRBJ2-7; 7 bases are a match to TRBD1. This CDR3 contains 13 residues. The V gene's germline CDR1 is MNHEY and CDR2 SVGAGI. CDR3 residues: CASRGDRLYEQCF. The CDR3 region has the DNA TGTGCCAGCAGGGGGGACAGACTCTACGAGCAGTGCTTC.

V gene TRBV5-1 combines with J gene TRBJ1-4; 8 positions agree with TRBD1. The CDR3 sequence is 14 residues long. Per the germline V gene, CDR1 is SGHRS and CDR2 is YFSETQ. Losses at the gene ends were 4 bases for V and 3 bases for J; bases not matched to a gene: 2. CDR3 bases: TGCGCCAGCAGCCCGGACAGGGCTAATGAAAAACTGTTTTTT. Amino acid sequence: CASSPDRANEKLFF.

V is TRBV10-2 and J is TRBJ2-1, with 11 bases fitting TRBD2. CDR1 is WSHSY, CDR2 SAAADI, per germline. There are 16 residues in the CDR3. The trim removed 2 bases at V and 4 bases at J, leaving 4 bases unmatched. Written as DNA, the CDR3 is TGCGCCAGCAGTGAGGGGCTAGCGGGGGGTTACAATGAGCAGTTCTTC. Its protein product is CASSEGLAGGYNEQFF.

The chain carries TRBV6-5 and TRBJ2-1; 7 bases are a match to TRBD2. V shed 6 bases and J 7 bases; nucleotides not matched to a gene: 12. This CDR3 has 15 amino acids. In germline, CDR1 is MNHEY, CDR2 SVGAGI. The CDR3 spells CASSDSGGLVNEQFF. CDR3 DNA sequence: TGTGCCAGCAGCGACTCGGGGGGTTTGGTAAATGAGCAGTTCTTC.

The V call is TRBV5-1, the J call TRBJ1-3; D perhaps matches TRBD1 (5 bases). Germline V gene lookup returns CDR1 SGHRS and CDR2 YFSETQ. Trimming pared 4 bases from V and 4 bases from J, leaving 12 bases between. The CDR3 consists of 14 residues. The CDR3 bases are TGCGCCAGCAGCCCGGAGGGGAAAGGAAACACCATATATTTT. Translation: CASSPEGKGNTIYF.

The chain carries TRBV2 and TRBJ2-7, with D tentatively TRBD1 (5 bases). The CDR3 runs to 12 residues. The germline V and J ends were trimmed by 6 bases and 2 bases, with 8 bases remaining between them. Germline CDR1 is SNHLY and CDR2 is FYNNEI. The CDR3 spells CASSQGAYEQYF. For the CDR3, the DNA is TGTGCCAGCAGCCAAGGGGCCTACGAGCAGTACTTC.

The V call is TRBV6-6, the J call TRBJ1-1, with D possibly being TRBD1 (5 bases). Trimming removed 3 bases from V and 4 bases from J, with 9 bases in between. CDR3 length: 13 residues. Germline V CDR1 and CDR2: MNHNY, SVGAGI (reference sequence). This chain's CDR3 is CASSYGGTTEAFF. The DNA for the CDR3 is TGTGCCAGCAGTTATGGGGGGACCACTGAAGCTTTCTTT.

The chain recombines TRBV6-4 with TRBJ1-1, with 8 bases matching TRBD1. In germline, CDR1 is MRHNA, CDR2 SNTAGT. Trimming took 4 bases from V and 7 from J; bases not matched to a gene: 5. The CDR3 is 13 residues long. CDR3 loop: CASSADRGLEAFF. Here the CDR3 DNA reads TGTGCCAGCAGTGCAGACAGGGGTCTTGAAGCTTTCTTT.

V gene TRBV5-1 combines with J gene TRBJ2-3, with TRBD2 as a possible D gene (6 bases). CDR3 size: 15 residues. Trimming took off 4 bases at V and 2 bases at J, with 14 bases between the two ends. Germline assignment: CDR1 SGHRS and CDR2 YFSETQ. In DNA, the CDR3 is TGCGCCAGCAGCCCGGGGGTCCTTAACACAGATACGCAGTATTTT. It encodes CASSPGVLNTDTQYF.

The chain couples TRBV28 to TRBJ2-7, with a tentative D call TRBD2 (6 bases). Germline lookup yields CDR1 MDHEN and CDR2 SYDVKM. With 5 bases removed from V and 4 bases from J, the gap between germline ends came to 6 bases. The CDR3 runs 11 residues. The CDR3 DNA reads as TGTGCCAGCAGTAGCGGGTACGAGCAGTACTTC. This gives the protein CASSSGYEQYF.

This chain connects TRBV10-1 to TRBJ2-2; 11 bases fit TRBD1. The CDR3 consists of 14 residues. V lost 5 bases and J lost 6; bases outside the gene matches: 2. CDR1 is WNHNN, CDR2 SYGVQD, per germline (reference sequence). The CDR3 sequence is CASSPGQGAGELFF. For the CDR3, the DNA is TGCGCCAGCAGTCCGGGACAGGGGGCCGGGGAGCTGTTTTTT.